The clone carrying this T cell receptor beta chain showed up many times. No antigen is known for it. The authors deemed Graves' hyperthyroidism stable absent ophthalmopathy progression within 18 months. Diagnoses used clinical symptoms, serum thyroxine and TRAb, thyroid ultrasound and orbital computed tomography. The data originate from a study of T cells in Graves' hyperthyroidism and ophthalmopathy. The source material, RNA transcripts, was used to amplify TCR beta CDR3 regions. A first-round RT-PCR of the TCR CDR3 used the HTBI primer set. Using its own MiXCR run on the multiplex PCR reads, TCRdb lists one record per CDR3 protein. Of a few hundred thousand distinct CDR3 sequences listed, about a fifth are singletons. CDR3 length: 13 amino acids. The V gene end was trimmed by 8 bases and the J gene end by 7 bases; junction bases not matched to a gene: 8. Study observations and caveats: For ophthalmopathy, model prediction preceded onset by a median approximately 6 months. Most expanded thyroid clonotypes above 0.001 also appeared in blood.

The chain couples TRBV12-3 or TRBV12-4 to TRBJ1-1; 9 nucleotides align to TRBD1. Material for sequencing was blood. The sequence was collected from a young man with Graves' hyperthyroidism. CDR3 loop: CASSLDRGYEAFF. For the CDR3, the DNA is TGTGCCAGCTCCCTGGACAGGGGATATGAAGCTTTCTTT.